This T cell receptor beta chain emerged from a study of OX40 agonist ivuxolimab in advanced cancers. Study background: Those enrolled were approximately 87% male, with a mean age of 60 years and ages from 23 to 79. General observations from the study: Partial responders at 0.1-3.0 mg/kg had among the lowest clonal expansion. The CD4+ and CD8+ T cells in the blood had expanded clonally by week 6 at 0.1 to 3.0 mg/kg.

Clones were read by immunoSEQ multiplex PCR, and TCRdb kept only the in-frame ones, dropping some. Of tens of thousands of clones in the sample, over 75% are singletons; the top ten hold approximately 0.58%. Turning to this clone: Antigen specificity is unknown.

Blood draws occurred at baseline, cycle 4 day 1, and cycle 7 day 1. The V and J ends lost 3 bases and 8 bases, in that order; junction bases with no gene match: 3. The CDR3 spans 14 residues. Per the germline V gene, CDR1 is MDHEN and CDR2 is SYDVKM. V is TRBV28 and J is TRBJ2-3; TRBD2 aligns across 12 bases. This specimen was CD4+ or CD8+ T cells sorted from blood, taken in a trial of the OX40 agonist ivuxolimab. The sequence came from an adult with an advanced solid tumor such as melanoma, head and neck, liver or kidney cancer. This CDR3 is CASSFATSGSTQYF. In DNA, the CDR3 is TGTGCCAGCAGTTTCGCGACTAGCGGGAGTACGCAGTATTTT.